This is a list of T cell receptor beta chains from one sample in a study of T-cell memory formation after mild COVID-19. TCRdb reprocessed the 5' RACE reads with MiXCR, giving one entry per CDR3 protein. The data contain 300,000 to 350,000 distinct CDR3 sequences, 15% to 20% of them singletons. Sequences were obtained from PBMCs or a T cell subset sorted from them (not recorded which). These receptor sequences come from a man aged 18 to 30 who had mild COVID-19 (a few samples of this study predate the infection). Cell type and time point are not known. CDR3s include the opening cysteine and the closing phenylalanine or tryptophan. A D gene is named only where the DNA matches it firmly. Rows give clone size only sometimes, using once, few, many, or a class for an expanded clone.

j_call: TRBJ1-3; clone_size: few; d_call: NA; v_call: TRBV7-9; cdr3_aa: CASSPHAGRRGNTIYF; cdr3_nt: TGTGCCAGCAGCCCCCACGCGGGACGACGTGGAAACACCATATATTTT
j_call: TRBJ2-5; clone_size: many; d_call: NA; v_call: TRBV7-6; cdr3_aa: CASSLMETQYF; cdr3_nt: TGTGCCAGCAGCTTAATGGAGACCCAGTACTTC
j_call: TRBJ2-3; clone_size: many; d_call: NA; v_call: TRBV15; cdr3_aa: CATSRGSPGDPTDTQYF; cdr3_nt: TGTGCCACCAGCAGAGGGTCACCGGGGGACCCCACAGATACGCAGTATTTT
j_call: TRBJ2-3; clone_size: NA; d_call: NA; v_call: TRBV29-1; cdr3_aa: CSVVRGRGDTQYF; cdr3_nt: TGCAGCGTTGTTAGGGGAAGGGGAGATACGCAGTATTTT
j_call: TRBJ2-1; clone_size: NA; d_call: NA; v_call: TRBV4-3; cdr3_aa: CASSQGTEWDEQFF; cdr3_nt: TGCGCCAGCAGCCAAGGGACAGAGTGGGATGAGCAGTTCTTC
j_call: TRBJ1-5; clone_size: few; d_call: NA; v_call: TRBV28; cdr3_aa: CASSPYRARQHF; cdr3_nt: TGTGCCAGCAGCCCCTATCGAGCACGCCAGCATTTT
j_call: TRBJ2-2; clone_size: NA; d_call: NA; v_call: TRBV5-1; cdr3_aa: CASSQPGLGELFF; cdr3_nt: TGCGCCAGCAGCCAACCAGGGTTAGGGGAGCTGTTTTTT
j_call: TRBJ2-1; clone_size: NA; d_call: NA; v_call: TRBV14; cdr3_aa: CASSARRLAVSRNEQFF; cdr3_nt: TGTGCCAGCAGCGCCCGCAGGTTAGCCGTTTCAAGGAATGAGCAGTTCTTC
j_call: TRBJ2-1; clone_size: NA; d_call: TRBD1; v_call: TRBV9; cdr3_aa: CASSVDGTGANEQFF; cdr3_nt: TGTGCCAGCAGCGTAGATGGGACAGGGGCGAATGAGCAGTTCTTC
j_call: TRBJ1-5; clone_size: many; d_call: NA; v_call: TRBV12-3/TRBV12-4; cdr3_aa: CASSLDSSGDQPQHF; cdr3_nt: TGTGCCAGCAGTTTGGACAGCTCGGGCGATCAGCCCCAGCATTTT
j_call: TRBJ1-5; clone_size: few; d_call: NA; v_call: TRBV27; cdr3_aa: CASSPAGDSNQPQHF; cdr3_nt: TGTGCCAGCAGTCCAGCGGGCGATAGCAATCAGCCCCAGCATTTT
j_call: TRBJ1-3; clone_size: NA; d_call: NA; v_call: TRBV10-3; cdr3_aa: CAISEGGILPIYF; cdr3_nt: TGTGCCATCAGTGAAGGAGGGATTCTCCCCATATATTTT
j_call: TRBJ2-2; clone_size: once; d_call: TRBD2; v_call: TRBV4-2; cdr3_aa: CASSPWGGEIAGELFF; cdr3_nt: TGTGCCAGCAGCCCCTGGGGAGGGGAGATCGCCGGGGAGCTGTTTTTT
j_call: TRBJ1-1; clone_size: NA; d_call: NA; v_call: TRBV10-2; cdr3_aa: CASSGRTGLNTEAFF; cdr3_nt: TGCGCCAGCAGTGGGAGAACAGGGCTTAACACTGAAGCTTTCTTT
j_call: TRBJ2-5; clone_size: few; d_call: NA; v_call: TRBV18; cdr3_aa: CASSPQDSSVQTQYF; cdr3_nt: TGTGCCAGCTCACCCCAGGACAGTTCCGTCCAGACCCAGTACTTC
j_call: TRBJ1-1; clone_size: NA; d_call: NA; v_call: TRBV27; cdr3_aa: CASSLSGRNTEAFF; cdr3_nt: TGTGCCAGCAGTTTATCGGGGCGGAACACTGAAGCTTTCTTT
j_call: TRBJ1-1; clone_size: NA; d_call: NA; v_call: TRBV12-3/TRBV12-4; cdr3_aa: CASSFWANTEAFF; cdr3_nt: TGTGCCAGCAGTTTTTGGGCGAACACTGAAGCTTTCTTT
j_call: TRBJ1-4; clone_size: few; d_call: TRBD1; v_call: TRBV6-6; cdr3_aa: CASSPDRDNEKLFF; cdr3_nt: TGTGCCAGCAGCCCAGACAGGGATAATGAAAAACTGTTTTTT
j_call: TRBJ1-2; clone_size: NA; d_call: NA; v_call: TRBV6-5; cdr3_aa: CASSGNTGNYGYTF; cdr3_nt: TGTGCCAGCAGTGGTAACACAGGGAACTATGGCTACACCTTC
j_call: TRBJ2-5; clone_size: many; d_call: TRBD2; v_call: TRBV4-1; cdr3_aa: CASSLTASGGYQETQYF; cdr3_nt: TGCGCCAGCAGCCTAACCGCTAGCGGGGGGTACCAAGAGACCCAGTACTTC